What follows are 18 T cell receptor beta chains derived from one specimen sequenced in a study of T cell responses to AZD1222 COVID-19 vaccine (dated by TCRdb to about 2021). The library was produced with the immunoSEQ multiplex PCR assay. What TCRdb holds here is the immuneACCESS table cut down to in-frame rearrangements. Part of the clones is not present; checked against another copy, under half of the missing clones reflect an unresolved V gene, and the others are unexplained. The sample records around 100,000 clones, around 89% of which are singletons. Together, the top ten hold approximately 6.9% of the sample. The time point label on this specimen signifies: about 28 days (+/-7) after the second vaccine dose. The input for sequencing was peripheral blood, taken 28 days after the second AZD1222 dose. The origin of the receptors is an adult who received the AZD1222 COVID-19 vaccine.

As DNA, the CDR3 is TGTGCCAGCAGCTTAGGGACGACTAGCGGGGGAGACAATGAGCAGTTCTTC. Its translation: CASSLGTTSGGDNEQFF. The rearrangement links TRBV11-3 to TRBJ2-1, with 12 bases matching TRBD2. CDR3 length equals 17 residues. Germline lookup yields CDR1 SGHNT and CDR2 YENEEA. The V segment lost 1 base and the J segment 5 bases; nucleotides outside the gene matches: 6.

The chain links TRBV7-6 to TRBJ1-2; D uncertain. This CDR3 spans 13 amino acids. Trimming cost V 5 bases and J 4 bases, with 11 bases left between them. Germline V gene lookup returns CDR1 SGHVS and CDR2 FNYEAQ. CDR3 nucleotides: TGTGCCAGCAGCCGAGACGGGTCCTATGGCTACACCTTC. This encodes CASSRDGSYGYTF.

The V call is TRBV28, the J call TRBJ1-2, with 7 bases matching TRBD1. Germline V gives CDR1 MDHEN, CDR2 SYDVKM. This CDR3 spans 14 amino acids. The junction had 6 bases not matched to a gene; V was cut back by 4 bases and J by 4 bases. In DNA form, the CDR3 reads TGTGCCAGCAGTTCGGGACAGCAGTCCTATGGCTACACCTTC. Translation gives CASSSGQQSYGYTF.

The rearrangement uses TRBV28 and TRBJ1-1; 10 nucleotides agree with TRBD1. The length of the CDR3 is 15 residues. CDR1 MDHEN and CDR2 SYDVKM come from the germline V gene. Unmatched junction bases numbered 5, after V lost 6 bases and J lost 1 base. This CDR3 is CASSIGTGANTEAFF. In DNA, the CDR3 is TGTGCCAGCAGCATAGGGACAGGGGCGAACACTGAAGCTTTCTTT.

The chain carries TRBV5-4 and TRBJ1-4; 7 nucleotides agree with TRBD1. The CDR3 extends over 15 amino acids. J gave up 4 bases and V 4 bases, and 7 bases lay outside the gene matches. Per germline, CDR1 SGHNT and CDR2 YYREEE (reference sequence). The chain's CDR3 is CASSTQGVINEKLFF. Here the CDR3 DNA reads TGTGCCAGCAGCACTCAGGGGGTGATTAATGAAAAACTGTTTTTT.

A single count supports this clone. The gene calls are TRBV19 and TRBJ1-4, with D possibly being TRBD1 (6 bases). In germline, CDR1 is LNHDA, CDR2 SQIVND (reference sequence). With 5 bases removed from V and 7 bases from J, the gap between germline ends came to 17 bases. The CDR3 length is 15 residues. CDR3 nucleotides: TGTGCCAGTAGTGCGACGGACAGTTCTGGTGAAAAACTGTTTTTT. Protein: CASSATDSSGEKLFF.

This clone has just a few counts. The junction does not match germline at one end; this may be a read error. The V call is TRBV7-7, the J call TRBJ2-2, with D hard to call. Germline CDR1 and CDR2: SSHAT and FNYEAQ (reference sequence). The CDR3 is 12 amino acids. CDR3 DNA sequence: TGTGCTAGCAGCTCCCAAAACGGGGAGCTGTTTTTT. The encoded protein is CASSSQNGELFF.

The rearrangement uses TRBV28 and TRBJ2-2; 9 nucleotides agree with TRBD1. In germline, CDR1 is MDHEN, CDR2 SYDVKM. This CDR3 region has 15 residues. After removal of 8 bases from V and 3 bases from J, the junction contained 7 bases not matched to a gene. The CDR3 nucleotides are TGTGCCAGCGACAGGGGGGGTGTGCACACCGGGGAGCTGTTTTTT. This gives the protein CASDRGGVHTGELFF.

Here the CDR3 reads CASSQEPGADGYTF. The CDR3 nucleotides are TGTGCCAGCAGCCAAGAACCGGGGGCGGATGGCTACACCTTC. This chain links TRBV14 with TRBJ1-2; a weak D match, TRBD1 (6 bases). V lost 0 bases to trimming and J lost 6 bases, with 11 bases between them. Germline values: CDR1 SGHDN, CDR2 FVKESK. CDR3 length: 14 amino acids.

This clone was seen just once. The V call is TRBV6-6, the J call TRBJ1-5, with D possibly matching TRBD1 (5 bases). Trimming took 4 bases from V and 4 from J, leaving 11 bases between them. The CDR3 runs 14 residues. The germline V gene has CDR1 MNHNY and CDR2 SVGAGI (reference sequence). In DNA, the CDR3 is TGTGCCAGCAGTTTGTCAGGGAGTAATCAGCCCCAGCATTTT. Translated: CASSLSGSNQPQHF.

This clone was seen a single time. This rearrangement joins TRBV11-1 to TRBJ2-7, with 7 bases lining up with TRBD1. The trim removed 5 bases at V and 1 base at J, leaving 2 bases unmatched. CDR1 SGHAT and CDR2 FQDESV come from the germline V gene (reference sequence). This CDR3 spans 13 amino acids. The CDR3 nucleotides are TGTGCCAGCAGCCACAGGGGATCCTACGAGCAGTACTTC. It is translated as CASSHRGSYEQYF.

The gene calls are TRBV13 and TRBJ2-7; 9 positions agree with TRBD2. This CDR3 has 14 residues. Trimming took 5 bases from V and 2 from J; bases not matched to a gene: 4. Germline V CDR1 and CDR2: PRHDT, FYEKMQ (reference sequence). CDR3 coding DNA: TGTGCCAGCAGCCTACAGCGGGGGGCCTACGAGCAGTACTTC. Its protein product is CASSLQRGAYEQYF.

The gene calls are TRBV12-3 or TRBV12-4 and TRBJ1-2; D possibly corresponds to TRBD1 (6 bases). The CDR3 contains 12 residues. Deletions cut 3 bases from V and 7 bases from J, with 9 bases between. CDR3 sequence: CASSFGTSGYTF. As DNA, the CDR3 is TGTGCCAGCAGTTTTGGGACAAGTGGCTACACCTTC.

This rearrangement joins TRBV2 to TRBJ2-5, with 7 bases identical to TRBD2. The CDR3 runs to 14 residues. Germline V lookup: CDR1 SNHLY, CDR2 FYNNEI. The ends lost 4 bases at V and 5 bases at J; junction bases unmatched: 7. The CDR3 coding sequence is TGTGCCAGCAGTGGGTCAGGGAGGGGTGAGACCCAGTACTTC. Protein sequence: CASSGSGRGETQYF.

The chain has TRBV6-5 and TRBJ2-7; TRBD2 is a possible D gene (6 bases). V was cut by 2 bases and J by 3 bases, with 14 bases left in between. Germline CDR1 is MNHEY and CDR2 is SVGAGI. The CDR3 sequence is 15 residues long. CDR3: CASSYPSLGGYEQYF. Written as DNA, the CDR3 is TGTGCCAGCAGTTACCCAAGCCTGGGGGGCTACGAGCAGTACTTC.

The J gene is TRBJ2-7, the V gene TRBV5-6; TRBD1 aligns across 12 bases. The germline gives CDR1 SGHDT, CDR2 YYEEEE. The junction had 7 bases not matched to a gene; V was cut back by 4 bases and J by 2 bases. This CDR3 is built from 16 residues. The CDR3 spells CASSAGQGAGTYEQYF. In nucleotides, the CDR3 is TGTGCCAGCAGCGCGGGACAGGGGGCAGGGACCTACGAGCAGTACTTC. Filled out from reference TRBV5-6 and TRBJ2-7, the complete variable domain reads DAGVTQSPTHLIKTRGQQVTLRCSPKSGHDTVSWYQQALGQGPQFIFQYYEEEERQRGNFPDRFSGHQFPNYSSELNVNALLLGDSALYLCASSAGQGAGTYEQYFGPGTRLTVT.

V and J are TRBV3-1 (or the pseudogene TRBV3-2) and TRBJ2-3; TRBD2 aligns across 7 bases. Looked up from germline, CDR1 is LGHDT and CDR2 is YNNKEL (reference sequence). The CDR3 runs 16 residues. Trimming removed 3 bases from V and 1 base from J; junction bases left unmatched: 7. The CDR3 DNA reads as TGTGCCAGCAGCCAGAGAGCGCTAGCGGGCACAGATACGCAGTATTTT. It specifies CASSQRALAGTDTQYF.

The chain carries TRBV6-5 and TRBJ1-2, with 8 bases fitting TRBD1. The CDR3 spans 13 residues. Trimming removed 6 bases from V and 5 bases from J; junction bases left unmatched: 5. The germline gives CDR1 MNHEY, CDR2 SVGAGI. The CDR3 loop is CASRPGTGYGYTF. The CDR3 nucleotides are TGTGCCAGCAGGCCCGGGACAGGATATGGCTACACCTTC.